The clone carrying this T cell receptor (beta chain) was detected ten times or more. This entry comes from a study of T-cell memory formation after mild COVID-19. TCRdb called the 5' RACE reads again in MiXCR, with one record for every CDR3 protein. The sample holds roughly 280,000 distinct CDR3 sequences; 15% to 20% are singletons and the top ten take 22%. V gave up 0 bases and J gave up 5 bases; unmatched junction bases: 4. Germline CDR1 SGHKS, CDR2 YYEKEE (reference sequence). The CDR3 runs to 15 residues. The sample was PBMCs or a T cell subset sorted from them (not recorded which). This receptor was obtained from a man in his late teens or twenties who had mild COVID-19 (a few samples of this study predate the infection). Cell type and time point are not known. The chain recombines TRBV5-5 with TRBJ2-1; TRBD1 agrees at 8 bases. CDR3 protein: CASSLGTGPHNEQFF. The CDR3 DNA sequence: TGTGCCAGCAGCTTGGGGACAGGGCCCCACAATGAGCAGTTCTTC.